This T cell receptor beta chain originates from a study of patients and donors after allogeneic stem cell transplantation. TCRdb ran MiXCR on the RT-PCR reads and lists one entry per CDR3 protein. This sample yields roughly 960,000 distinct CDR3 sequences, of which around 17% are seen a single time; around 5.5% belongs to the top ten. The germline V gene has CDR1 SGHTA and CDR2 FQGNSA. There are 14 residues in the CDR3. V lost 0 bases and J 2 bases, leaving 7 bases between the germline ends. In its sample, this clonotype was seen a few times. The rearrangement uses TRBV7-2 and TRBJ1-2; D perhaps matches TRBD1 (5 bases). What was sequenced was blood, either unsorted or a sorted T cell fraction (not recorded which). The TCR comes from a human donor who was either an allogeneic HSCT recipient or a stem cell or donor lymphocyte infusion donor (not recorded which). It is not recorded whose cells these are; they may come from a transplant donor. The CDR3 bases are TGTGCCAGCAGCTTAGCGACAGAAAACTATGGCTACACCTTC. Its translation: CASSLATENYGYTF.